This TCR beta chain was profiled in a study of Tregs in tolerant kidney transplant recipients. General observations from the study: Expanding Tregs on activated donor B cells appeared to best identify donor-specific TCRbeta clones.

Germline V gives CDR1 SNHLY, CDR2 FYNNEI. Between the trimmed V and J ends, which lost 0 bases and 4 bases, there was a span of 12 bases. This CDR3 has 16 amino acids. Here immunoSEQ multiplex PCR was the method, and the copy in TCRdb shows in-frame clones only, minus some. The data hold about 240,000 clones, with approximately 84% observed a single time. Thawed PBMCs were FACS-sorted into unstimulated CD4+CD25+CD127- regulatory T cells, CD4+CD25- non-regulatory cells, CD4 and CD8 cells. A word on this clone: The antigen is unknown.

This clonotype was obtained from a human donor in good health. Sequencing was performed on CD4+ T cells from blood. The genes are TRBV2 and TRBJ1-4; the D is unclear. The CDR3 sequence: CASSEAGRVVNEKLFF. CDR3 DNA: TGTGCCAGCAGTGAAGCTGGTAGGGTCGTTAATGAAAAACTGTTTTTT.